The 10 T cell receptor beta chains in this list originate from one sample, sequenced in a study of regulatory T cells in long-lasting Graves disease. For TCR beta, libraries came from iRepertoire HTBI primers and Arm-PCR of CDR3 regions. Each CDR3 protein is one row after TCRdb ran MiXCR on the multiplex PCR reads. In the table there are roughly 530,000 distinct CDR3 sequences, approximately 16% of which are singletons. The time point is: newly diagnosed GD, antithyroid drugs for less than 3 months. RNA from PBMCs was the source of the TCR library. The same data also contributed to another study, on T cells in Graves' hyperthyroidism and ophthalmopathy.

This material consisted of peripheral blood mononuclear cells (PBMCs), taken at new diagnosis, from a patient treated with antithyroid drugs. All receptors derive from a woman in her forties or fifties with Graves disease.

J is TRBJ2-1 and V is TRBV5-4, with 9 bases identical to TRBD2. CDR1 and CDR2 from the germline V gene are SGHNT and YYREEE (reference sequence). V lost 0 bases and J lost 3; bases outside the gene matches: 7. CDR3 length equals 17 residues. The CDR3 sequence is CASSLGSSGVVYNEQFF. Written as DNA, the CDR3 is TGTGCCAGCAGCTTGGGTTCTAGCGGGGTAGTCTACAATGAGCAGTTCTTC.

This clonotype occurred once. DNA of the CDR3: TGCGCCAGCAGCACAGGCGCGGAGGTGGGCGCTGAAGCTTTCTTT. It specifies CASSTGAEVGAEAFF. This chain joins TRBV5-1 and TRBJ1-1; D may be TRBD1 (5 bases). Germline V gene data show CDR1 as SGHRS and CDR2 as YFSETQ. V was shortened by 4 bases and J by 6 bases, with 19 bases between the two germline ends. The CDR3 is 15 residues long.

The sample holds a few counts of this clonotype. This chain links TRBV5-4 with TRBJ2-5, with D uncertain. The CDR3 contains 13 residues. Germline lookup yields CDR1 SGHNT and CDR2 YYREEE (reference sequence). The ends were cut back, 4 bases at V and 5 bases at J, with 12 bases in the middle. CDR3 nucleotide sequence: TGTGCCAGCAGCCTCCCCCCTCGGGAGACCCAGTACTTC. The encoded protein is CASSLPPRETQYF.

This clonotype was found many times. The V and J genes are TRBV24-1 and TRBJ2-1, with 10 bases aligning to TRBD2. With V trimmed by 5 bases and J by 4 bases, 1 base remained unmatched. Germline values: CDR1 KGHDR, CDR2 SFDVKD. The CDR3 loop spans 14 amino acids. CDR3 sequence (DNA): TGTGCCACCAGTGGAGCGGGGGGGTACAATGAGCAGTTCTTC. This encodes CATSGAGGYNEQFF.

This clonotype appeared many times. This chain connects TRBV11-2 to TRBJ2-1; maybe TRBD2 (5 bases). Trimming removed 4 bases at V and 8 bases at J, with 12 bases between. The CDR3 is made up of 13 amino acids. Germline V gene lookup returns CDR1 SGHAT and CDR2 FQNNGV. For the CDR3, the DNA is TGTGCCAGCAGCTCTTTACCCGGGGATGAGCAGTTCTTC. Residues: CASSSLPGDEQFF. Combining the CDR3 with reference TRBV11-2 and TRBJ2-1 gives the whole variable domain EAGVAQSPRYKIIEKRQSVAFWCNPISGHATLYWYQQILGQGPKLLIQFQNNGVVDDSQLPKDRFSAERLKGVDSTLKIQPAKLEDSAVYLCASSSLPGDEQFFGPGTRLTVL.

This clonotype was seen at least ten times. The V and J genes are TRBV11-2 and TRBJ1-5; 9 nucleotides align to TRBD1. Unmatched junction bases numbered 8, after V lost 1 base and J lost 4 bases. The length of the CDR3 is 17 residues. Germline values: CDR1 SGHAT, CDR2 FQNNGV. Here the CDR3 DNA reads TGTGCCAGCAGCTTAGGAACTACAGGGGGCCCAAATCAGCCCCAGCATTTT. Its protein product is CASSLGTTGGPNQPQHF. Full variable domain (outside the CDR3, taken from reference TRBV11-2 and TRBJ1-5): EAGVAQSPRYKIIEKRQSVAFWCNPISGHATLYWYQQILGQGPKLLIQFQNNGVVDDSQLPKDRFSAERLKGVDSTLKIQPAKLEDSAVYLCASSLGTTGGPNQPQHFGDGTRLSIL.

The table lists this clonotype with many counts. Its ends do not fully match the called genes, so a read error is possible. V usage is TRBV20-1 and J usage is TRBJ1-2, with D hard to call. There are 12 residues in the CDR3. From germline, CDR1 is DFQATT and CDR2 SNEGSKA (reference sequence). The CDR3 region is CSANPGQVQLNF. The CDR3 DNA follows: TGCAGTGCTAACCCCGGGCAGGTGCAATTAAACTTC.

This clonotype came up a few times. The gene calls are TRBV19 and TRBJ1-1, with D unresolved. V was cut by 5 bases and J by 1 base, with 11 bases left in between. Germline V gene sequence: CDR1 LNHDA, CDR2 SQIVND (reference sequence). This CDR3 is 14 amino acids long. The CDR3 region has the DNA TGTGCCAGTAGTTATGGCAGAAAGAACACTGAAGCTTTCTTT. Its protein product is CASSYGRKNTEAFF.

This clonotype has just a few counts. V gene TRBV6-1 combines with J gene TRBJ2-5, with 15 positions matching TRBD2. Germline CDR1 and CDR2: MNHNS and SASEGT. The V segment lost 3 bases and the J segment 7 bases; nucleotides outside the gene matches: 3. The CDR3 has 15 amino acids. CDR3 coding DNA: TGTGCCAGCAGTGAGGGACTAGCGGGGGGTAGGACCCAGTACTTC. The encoded protein is CASSEGLAGGRTQYF.

This clonotype came up a few times. The chain couples TRBV10-2 to TRBJ1-2; TRBD1 might be the D (6 bases). V was clipped by 5 bases and J by 6 bases, with 10 bases between them. CDR1 is WSHSY, CDR2 SAAADI, per germline. The CDR3 contains 12 residues. The CDR3 DNA sequence: TGCGCCAGCAGTACTGGGGGCGATGGCTACACCTTC. It specifies CASSTGGDGYTF.